The clone carrying this TCR beta chain was detected a few times. The antigen is undetermined. The source of the sample is a study of T-cell memory formation after mild COVID-19. Study context: TCR clusters were mostly confined to one donor each. Whole-study results and caveats: SARS-CoV-2 specificity of second-wave clones peaking day 37 was unconfirmed.

TCRdb itself ran the 5' RACE reads through MiXCR, one entry per CDR3 protein. Counted here are 350,000 to 400,000 distinct CDR3 sequences, roughly 21% occurring once; the ten biggest clones make up under 15%. V was trimmed by 3 bases and J by 4 bases, leaving 16 bases between them. Looked up from germline, CDR1 is SGHRS and CDR2 is YFSETQ. The length of the CDR3 is 15 residues. The chain links TRBV5-1 to TRBJ1-1; D remains ambiguous. The sequence derives from an adult woman who had mild COVID-19 (a few samples of this study predate the infection). Cell type and time point are not known. The source material was PBMCs or a T cell subset sorted from them (not recorded which). The CDR3 sequence is CASSSAEGRVTEAFF. Here the CDR3 DNA reads TGCGCCAGCAGCTCCGCGGAGGGTCGGGTCACTGAAGCTTTCTTT.